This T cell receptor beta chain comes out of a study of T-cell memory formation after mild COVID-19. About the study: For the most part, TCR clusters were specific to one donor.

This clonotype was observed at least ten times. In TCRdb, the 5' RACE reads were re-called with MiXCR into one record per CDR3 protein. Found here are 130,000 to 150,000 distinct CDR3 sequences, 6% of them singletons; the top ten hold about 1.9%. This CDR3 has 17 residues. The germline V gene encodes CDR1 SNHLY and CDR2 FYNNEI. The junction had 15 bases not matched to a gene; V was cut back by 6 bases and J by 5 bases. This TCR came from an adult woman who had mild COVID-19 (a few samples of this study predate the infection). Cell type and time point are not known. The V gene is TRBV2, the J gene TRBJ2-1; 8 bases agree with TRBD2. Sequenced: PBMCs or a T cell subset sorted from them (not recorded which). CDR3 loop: CASRKARASGQDNEQFF. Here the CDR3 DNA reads TGTGCCAGCAGGAAGGCCCGCGCTAGCGGGCAGGACAATGAGCAGTTCTTC.